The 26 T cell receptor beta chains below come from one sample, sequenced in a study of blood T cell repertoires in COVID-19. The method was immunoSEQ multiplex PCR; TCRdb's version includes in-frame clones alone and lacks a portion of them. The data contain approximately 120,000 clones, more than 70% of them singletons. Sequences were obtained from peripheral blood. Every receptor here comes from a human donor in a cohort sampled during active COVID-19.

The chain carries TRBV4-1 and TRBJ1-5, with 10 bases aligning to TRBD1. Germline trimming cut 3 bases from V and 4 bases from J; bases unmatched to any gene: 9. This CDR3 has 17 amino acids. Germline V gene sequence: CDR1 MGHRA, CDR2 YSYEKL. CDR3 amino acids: CASSQGRQGALNQPQHF. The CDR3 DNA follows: TGCGCCAGCAGCCAGGGTCGACAGGGGGCGTTGAATCAGCCCCAGCATTTT.

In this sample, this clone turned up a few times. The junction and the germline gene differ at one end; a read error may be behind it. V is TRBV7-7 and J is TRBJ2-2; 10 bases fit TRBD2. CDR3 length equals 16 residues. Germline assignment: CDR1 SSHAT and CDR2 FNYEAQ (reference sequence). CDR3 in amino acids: CASSQTGTSVGGELFF. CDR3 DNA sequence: TGTGCTAGCAGCCAGACCGGGACTAGCGTTGGCGGGGAGCTGTTTTTT. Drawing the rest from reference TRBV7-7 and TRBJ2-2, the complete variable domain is GAGVSQSPRYKVTKRGQDVTLRCDPISSHATLYWYQQALGQGPEFLTYFNYEAQPDKSGLPSDRFSAERPEGSISTLTIQRTEQRDSAMYRCASSQTGTSVGGELFFGEGSRLTVL.

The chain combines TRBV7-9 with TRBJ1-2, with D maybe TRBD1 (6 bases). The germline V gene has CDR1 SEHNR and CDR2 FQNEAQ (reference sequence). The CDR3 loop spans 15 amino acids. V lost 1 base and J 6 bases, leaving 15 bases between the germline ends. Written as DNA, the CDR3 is TGTGCCAGCAGCTTAGAGGAAGGGGGTCCCCATGGCTACACCTTC. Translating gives CASSLEEGGPHGYTF.

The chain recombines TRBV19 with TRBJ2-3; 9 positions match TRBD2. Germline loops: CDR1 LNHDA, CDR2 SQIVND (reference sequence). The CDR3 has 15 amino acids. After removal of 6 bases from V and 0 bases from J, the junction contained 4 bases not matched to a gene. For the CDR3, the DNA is TGTGCCAGTAGCACTCTAGCGGGGAGCACAGATACGCAGTATTTT. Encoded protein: CASSTLAGSTDTQYF.

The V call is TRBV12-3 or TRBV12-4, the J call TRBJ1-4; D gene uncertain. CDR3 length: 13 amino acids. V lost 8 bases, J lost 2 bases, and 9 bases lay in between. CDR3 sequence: CASPWRTNEKLFF. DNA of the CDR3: TGTGCCAGCCCCTGGCGGACTAATGAAAAACTGTTTTTT.

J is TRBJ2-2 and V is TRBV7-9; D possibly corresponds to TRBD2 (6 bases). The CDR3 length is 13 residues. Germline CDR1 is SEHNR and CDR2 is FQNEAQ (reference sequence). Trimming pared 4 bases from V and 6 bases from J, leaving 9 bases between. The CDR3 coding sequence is TGTGCCAGCAGCTGGGGGGTGTCCGGGGAGCTGTTTTTT. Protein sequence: CASSWGVSGELFF.

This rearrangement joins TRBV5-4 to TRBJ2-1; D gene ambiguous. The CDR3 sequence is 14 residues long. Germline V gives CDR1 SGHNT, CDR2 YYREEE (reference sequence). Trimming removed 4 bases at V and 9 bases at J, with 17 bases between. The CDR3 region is CASSSSYVTREQFF. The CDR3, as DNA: TGTGCCAGCAGCAGTTCCTACGTAACGCGTGAGCAGTTCTTC.

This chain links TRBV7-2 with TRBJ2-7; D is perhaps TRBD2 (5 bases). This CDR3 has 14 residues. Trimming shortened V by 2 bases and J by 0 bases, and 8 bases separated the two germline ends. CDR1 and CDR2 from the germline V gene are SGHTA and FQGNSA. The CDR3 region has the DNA TGTGCCAGCAGCTTATTAGCGAGCTCCTACGAGCAGTACTTC. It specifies CASSLLASSYEQYF. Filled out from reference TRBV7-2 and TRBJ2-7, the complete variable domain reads GAGVSQSPSNKVTEKGKDVELRCDPISGHTALYWYRQSLGQGLEFLIYFQGNSAPDKSGLPSDRFSAERTGGSVSTLTIQRTQQEDSAVYLCASSLLASSYEQYFGPGTRLTVT.

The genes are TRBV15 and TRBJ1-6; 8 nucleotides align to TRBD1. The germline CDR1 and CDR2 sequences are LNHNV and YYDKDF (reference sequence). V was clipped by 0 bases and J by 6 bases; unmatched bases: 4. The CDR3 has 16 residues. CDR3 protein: CATSRDRQGANSPLHF. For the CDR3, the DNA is TGTGCCACCAGCAGAGATCGGCAGGGGGCTAATTCACCCCTCCACTTT.

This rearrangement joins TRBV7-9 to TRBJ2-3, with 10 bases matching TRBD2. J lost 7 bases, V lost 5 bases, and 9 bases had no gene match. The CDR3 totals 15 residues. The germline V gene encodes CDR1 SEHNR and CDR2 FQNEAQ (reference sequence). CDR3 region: CASSTKIAGGNTQYF. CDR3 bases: TGTGCCAGCAGCACTAAAATAGCGGGAGGCAATACGCAGTATTTT.

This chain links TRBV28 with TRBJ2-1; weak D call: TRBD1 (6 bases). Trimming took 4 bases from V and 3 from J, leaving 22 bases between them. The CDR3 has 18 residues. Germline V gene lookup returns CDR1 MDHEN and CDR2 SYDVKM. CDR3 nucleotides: TGTGCCAGCAGTTCCCCCCGGGACACCTCTTATATCTACAATGAGCAGTTCTTC. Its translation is CASSSPRDTSYIYNEQFF.

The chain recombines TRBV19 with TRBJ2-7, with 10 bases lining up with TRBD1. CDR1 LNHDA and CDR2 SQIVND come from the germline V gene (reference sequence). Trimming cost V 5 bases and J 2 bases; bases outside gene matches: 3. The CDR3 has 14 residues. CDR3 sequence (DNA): TGTGCCAGTAGTGCTGGGACAGGGGCCTACGAGCAGTACTTC. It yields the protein CASSAGTGAYEQYF. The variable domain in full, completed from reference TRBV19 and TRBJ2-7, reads DGGITQSPKYLFRKEGQNVTLSCEQNLNHDAMYWYRQDPGQGLRLIYYSQIVNDFQKGDIAEGYSVSREKKESFPLTVTSAQKNPTAFYLCASSAGTGAYEQYFGPGTRLTVT.

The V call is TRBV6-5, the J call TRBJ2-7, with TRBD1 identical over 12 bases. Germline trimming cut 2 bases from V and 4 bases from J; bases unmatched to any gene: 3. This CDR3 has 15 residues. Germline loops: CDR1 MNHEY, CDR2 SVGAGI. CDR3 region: CASSYRDRGLYEQYF. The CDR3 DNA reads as TGTGCCAGCAGTTACAGGGACAGGGGGCTGTACGAGCAGTACTTC.

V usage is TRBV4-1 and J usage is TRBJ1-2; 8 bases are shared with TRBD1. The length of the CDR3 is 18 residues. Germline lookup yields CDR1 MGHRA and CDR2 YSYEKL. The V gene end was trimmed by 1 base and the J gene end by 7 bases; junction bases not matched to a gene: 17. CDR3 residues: CASSQVFRQGAHSGGYTF. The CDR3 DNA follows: TGCGCCAGCAGCCAAGTATTCCGGCAGGGGGCGCATTCAGGTGGCTACACCTTC.

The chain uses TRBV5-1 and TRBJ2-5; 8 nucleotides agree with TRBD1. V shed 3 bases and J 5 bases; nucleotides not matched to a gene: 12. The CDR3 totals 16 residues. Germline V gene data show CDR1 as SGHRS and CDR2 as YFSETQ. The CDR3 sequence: CASSSQGGRGRETQYF. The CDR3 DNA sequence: TGCGCCAGCAGCTCCCAGGGAGGCAGGGGGCGGGAGACCCAGTACTTC.

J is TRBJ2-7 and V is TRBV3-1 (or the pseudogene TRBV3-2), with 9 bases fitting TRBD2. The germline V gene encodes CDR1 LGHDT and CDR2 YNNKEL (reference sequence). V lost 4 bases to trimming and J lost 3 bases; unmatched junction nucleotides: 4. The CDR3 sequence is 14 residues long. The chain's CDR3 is CASSPVTSGYEQYF. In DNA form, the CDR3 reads TGTGCCAGCAGCCCCGTGACTAGCGGCTACGAGCAGTACTTC.

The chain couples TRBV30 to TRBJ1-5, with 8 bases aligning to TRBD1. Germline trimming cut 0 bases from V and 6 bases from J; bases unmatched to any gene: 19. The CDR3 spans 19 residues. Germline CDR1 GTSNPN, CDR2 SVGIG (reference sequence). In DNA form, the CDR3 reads TGTGCCTGGAGTGTAAGGGACAGGAGTTCTGATTTTCGAGCTCAGCCCCAGCATTTT. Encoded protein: CAWSVRDRSSDFRAQPQHF.

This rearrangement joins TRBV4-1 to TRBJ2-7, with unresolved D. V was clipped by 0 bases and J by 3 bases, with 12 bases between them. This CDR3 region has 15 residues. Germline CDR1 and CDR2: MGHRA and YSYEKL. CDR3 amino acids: CASSQDQWSVYEQYF. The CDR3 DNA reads TGCGCCAGCAGCCAAGATCAATGGTCGGTCTACGAGCAGTACTTC.

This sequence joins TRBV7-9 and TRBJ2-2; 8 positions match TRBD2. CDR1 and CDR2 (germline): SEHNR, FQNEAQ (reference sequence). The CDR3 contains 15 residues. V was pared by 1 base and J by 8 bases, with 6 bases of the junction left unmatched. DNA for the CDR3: TGTGCCAGCAGCTTAGAGGGACTAGTGGCAGGGGAGCTGTTTTTT. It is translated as CASSLEGLVAGELFF.

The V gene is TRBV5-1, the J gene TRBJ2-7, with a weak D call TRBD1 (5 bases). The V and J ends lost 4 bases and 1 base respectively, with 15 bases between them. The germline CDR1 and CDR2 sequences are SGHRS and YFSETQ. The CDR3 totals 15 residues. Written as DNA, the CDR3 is TGCGCCAGCAGCCATTTGGGGCCAGAATCCTACGAGCAGTACTTC. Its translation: CASSHLGPESYEQYF.

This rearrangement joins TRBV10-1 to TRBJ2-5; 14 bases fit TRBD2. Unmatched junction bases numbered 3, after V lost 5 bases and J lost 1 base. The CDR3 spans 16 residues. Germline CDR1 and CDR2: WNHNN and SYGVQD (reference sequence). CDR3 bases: TGCGCCAGCAGTTCCGGACTAGCGGGAGGCCAAGAGACCCAGTACTTC. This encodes CASSSGLAGGQETQYF.

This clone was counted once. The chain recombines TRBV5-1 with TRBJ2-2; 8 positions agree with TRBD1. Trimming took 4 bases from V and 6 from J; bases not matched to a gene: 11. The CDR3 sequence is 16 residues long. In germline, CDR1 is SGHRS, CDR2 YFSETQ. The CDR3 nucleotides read TGCGCCAGCAGCGCTCCGGACAGGGTGCAGGCCGGGGAGCTGTTTTTT. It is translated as CASSAPDRVQAGELFF.

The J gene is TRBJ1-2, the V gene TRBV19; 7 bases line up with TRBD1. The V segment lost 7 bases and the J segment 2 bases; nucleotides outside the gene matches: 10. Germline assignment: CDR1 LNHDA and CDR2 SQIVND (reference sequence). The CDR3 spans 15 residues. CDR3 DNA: TGTGCCAGTACCGAGGGGGCAGGGGGAAACTATGGCTACACCTTC. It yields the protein CASTEGAGGNYGYTF.

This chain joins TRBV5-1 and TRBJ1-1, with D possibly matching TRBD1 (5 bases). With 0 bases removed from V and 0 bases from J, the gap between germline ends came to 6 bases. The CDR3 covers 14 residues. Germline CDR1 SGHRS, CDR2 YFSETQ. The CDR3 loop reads CASSLEGMNTEAFF. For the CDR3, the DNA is TGCGCCAGCAGCTTGGAGGGGATGAACACTGAAGCTTTCTTT.

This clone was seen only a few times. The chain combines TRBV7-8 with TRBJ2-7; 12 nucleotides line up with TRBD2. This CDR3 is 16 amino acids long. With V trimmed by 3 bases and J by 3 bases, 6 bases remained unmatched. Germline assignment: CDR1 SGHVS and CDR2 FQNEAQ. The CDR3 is CASSFLAGGPLYEQYF. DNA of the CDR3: TGTGCCAGCAGCTTCCTAGCGGGGGGGCCCCTCTACGAGCAGTACTTC.

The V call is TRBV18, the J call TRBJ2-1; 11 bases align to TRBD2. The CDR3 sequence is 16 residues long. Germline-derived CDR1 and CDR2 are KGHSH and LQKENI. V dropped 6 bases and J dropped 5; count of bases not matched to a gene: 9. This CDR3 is CASSPAGTSGHNEQFF. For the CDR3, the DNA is TGTGCCAGCTCGCCAGCCGGGACTAGCGGCCACAATGAGCAGTTCTTC.